The 5 T cell receptor beta chains below were found in one sample sequenced in a study of blood T cell repertoires in COVID-19 (dated by TCRdb to the early 2020s). The method was the immunoSEQ multiplex PCR assay. TCRdb stores this immuneACCESS table with in-frame sequences only. Part of the clones is absent; in the studies checked, under half of the shortfall reflects unresolved V genes, and no reason is known for the rest. The sample table records 99,000 or so clones; roughly 80% of these occur just once. The ten largest clones take up approximately 3.3% of the sample. The sequenced sample was peripheral blood. These receptors originate from a woman of 80 years or more with active or convalescent COVID-19.

The chain has TRBV9 and TRBJ1-1; D remains unclear. Trimming removed 2 bases from V and 0 bases from J, with 14 bases in between. The CDR3 has 16 residues. The germline gives CDR1 SGDLS, CDR2 YYNGEE. CDR3 DNA: TGTGCCAGCAGCGTCCCACCCTCAGGCGTGAACACTGAAGCTTTCTTT. Residues: CASSVPPSGVNTEAFF. Full variable domain (missing parts from reference TRBV9 and TRBJ1-1): DSGVTQTPKHLITATGQRVTLRCSPRSGDLSVYWYQQSLDQGLQFLIQYYNGEERAKGNILERFSAQQFPDLHSELNLSSLELGDSALYFCASSVPPSGVNTEAFFGQGTRLTVV.

The chain uses TRBV3-1 (or the pseudogene TRBV3-2) and TRBJ1-1, with 8 bases fitting TRBD1. The V and J ends lost 2 bases and 5 bases, in that order; junction bases with no gene match: 7. In germline, CDR1 is LGHDT, CDR2 YNNKEL (reference sequence). CDR3 length: 15 amino acids. CDR3 in DNA: TGTGCCAGCAGCCAATCGAACAGGGGGAGTACTGAAGCTTTCTTT. This encodes CASSQSNRGSTEAFF.

The CDR3 coding sequence is TGTGCCAGCAGTTACTCTCCAGGGGCGATGGACACTGAAGCTTTCTTT. Its translation: CASSYSPGAMDTEAFF. The chain employs TRBV6-5 and TRBJ1-1; D might be TRBD1 (6 bases). Germline V lookup: CDR1 MNHEY, CDR2 SVGAGI. The V end was cut by 0 bases, the J end by 3 bases, with 14 bases between. CDR3 length: 16 amino acids.

The chain is built from TRBV6-5 and TRBJ1-6, with 7 bases fitting TRBD1. Per germline, CDR1 MNHEY and CDR2 SVGAGI. There are 13 residues in the CDR3. V lost 6 bases to trimming and J lost 6 bases; unmatched junction nucleotides: 2. The CDR3 sequence: CASRQGINSPLHF. CDR3 bases: TGTGCCAGCAGACAGGGGATTAATTCACCCCTCCACTTT.

The CDR3 loop reads CATRGPYSNQPQHF. CDR3 coding DNA: TGTGCCACCAGGGGCCCCTATAGCAATCAGCCCCAGCATTTT. The chain has TRBV24-1 and TRBJ1-5; D uncertain. With 7 bases removed from V and 0 bases from J, the gap between germline ends came to 9 bases. The V gene's germline CDR1 is KGHDR and CDR2 SFDVKD. There are 14 residues in the CDR3.